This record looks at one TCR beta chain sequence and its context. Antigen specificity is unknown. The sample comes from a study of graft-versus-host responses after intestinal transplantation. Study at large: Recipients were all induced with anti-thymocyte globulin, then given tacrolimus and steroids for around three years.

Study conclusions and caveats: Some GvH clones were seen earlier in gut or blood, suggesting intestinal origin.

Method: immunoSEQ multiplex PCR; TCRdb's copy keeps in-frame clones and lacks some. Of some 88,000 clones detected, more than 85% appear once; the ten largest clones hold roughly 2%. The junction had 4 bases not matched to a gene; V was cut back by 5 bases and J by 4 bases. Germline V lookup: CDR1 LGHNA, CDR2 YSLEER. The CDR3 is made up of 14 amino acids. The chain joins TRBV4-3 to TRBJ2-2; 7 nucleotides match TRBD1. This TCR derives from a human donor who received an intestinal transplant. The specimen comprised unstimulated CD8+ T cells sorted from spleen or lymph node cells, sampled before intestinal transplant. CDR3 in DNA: TGCGCCAGCAGCTCAGGGGGAATCACCGGGGAGCTGTTTTTT. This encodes CASSSGGITGELFF.